This T cell receptor (beta chain) was found in a study of blood T cell repertoires in COVID-19. About the research overall: Donors in the United States, Italy and Spain gave samples during acute or convalescent COVID-19. PBMCs, B-cell-depleted T cells, or T cells provided the cDNA or gDNA that made up the material.

Germline V gene data show CDR1 as SNHLY and CDR2 as FYNNEI. J lost 0 bases, V lost 6 bases, and 9 bases had no gene match. The CDR3 is 17 residues long. Residents of approximately 25 US areas, aged about 18 to 89 years, made up the participants. The study assigned cohorts using participant-reported clinical history. The repertoire was sequenced with immunoSEQ multiplex PCR; TCRdb's copy has only in-frame clones and lacks some. Of 150,000 or so clones in the sample, more than 70% are singletons; the top ten hold around a sixth. This sequence was found in a man aged 55 to 70 who had recovered from COVID-19. What was sequenced was PBMCs or T cells enriched from blood (not recorded which). The V and J genes are TRBV2 and TRBJ1-3; 9 bases fit TRBD1. The DNA for the CDR3 is TGTGCCAGCAGGGTTATGGACAGGGGCAACTCTGGAAACACCATATATTTT. Amino acids: CASRVMDRGNSGNTIYF.